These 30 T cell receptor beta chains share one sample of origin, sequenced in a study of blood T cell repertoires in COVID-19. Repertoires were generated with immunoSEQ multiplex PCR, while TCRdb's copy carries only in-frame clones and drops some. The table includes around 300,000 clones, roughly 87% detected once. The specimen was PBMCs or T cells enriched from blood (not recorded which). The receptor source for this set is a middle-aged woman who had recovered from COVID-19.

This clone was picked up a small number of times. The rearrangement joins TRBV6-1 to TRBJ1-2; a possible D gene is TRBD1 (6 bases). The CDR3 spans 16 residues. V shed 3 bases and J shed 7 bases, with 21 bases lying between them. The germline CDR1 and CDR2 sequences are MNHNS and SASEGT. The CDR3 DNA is TGTGCCAGCAGTGACACATTTAGGGGGGGGTCGGGTGGCTACACCTTC. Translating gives CASSDTFRGGSGGYTF.

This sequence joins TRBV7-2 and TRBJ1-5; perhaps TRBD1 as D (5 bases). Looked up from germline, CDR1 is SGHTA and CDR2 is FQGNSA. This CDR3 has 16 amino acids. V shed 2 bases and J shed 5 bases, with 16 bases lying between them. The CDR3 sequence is CASSLITGSGDQPQHF. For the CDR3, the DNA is TGTGCCAGCAGCTTAATTACGGGGTCGGGGGATCAGCCCCAGCATTTT.

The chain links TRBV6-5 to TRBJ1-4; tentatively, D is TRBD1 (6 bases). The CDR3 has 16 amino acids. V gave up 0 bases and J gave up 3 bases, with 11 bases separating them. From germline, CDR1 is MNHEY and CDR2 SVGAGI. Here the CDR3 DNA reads TGTGCCAGCAGTTACTCCGGACAGCCCTCTAATGAAAAACTGTTTTTT. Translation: CASSYSGQPSNEKLFF.

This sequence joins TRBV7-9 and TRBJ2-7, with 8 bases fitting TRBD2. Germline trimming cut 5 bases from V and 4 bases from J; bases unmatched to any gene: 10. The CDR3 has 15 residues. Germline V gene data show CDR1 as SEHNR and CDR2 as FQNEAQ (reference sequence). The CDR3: CASSRDLAGPYEQYF. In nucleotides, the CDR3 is TGTGCCAGCAGCCGTGACCTAGCGGGTCCTTACGAGCAGTACTTC. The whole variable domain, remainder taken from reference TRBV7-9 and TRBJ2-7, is DTGVSQNPRHKITKRGQNVTFRCDPISEHNRLYWYRQTLGQGPEFLTYFQNEAQLEKSRLLSDRFSAERPKGSFSTLEIQRTEQGDSAMYLCASSRDLAGPYEQYFGPGTRLTVT.

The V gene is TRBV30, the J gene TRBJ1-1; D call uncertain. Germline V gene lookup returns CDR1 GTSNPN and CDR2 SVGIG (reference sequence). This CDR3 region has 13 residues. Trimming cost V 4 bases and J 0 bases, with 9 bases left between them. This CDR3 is CAWTAGVNTEAFF. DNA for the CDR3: TGTGCCTGGACAGCGGGCGTGAACACTGAAGCTTTCTTT. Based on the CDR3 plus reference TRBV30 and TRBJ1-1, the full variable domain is SQTIHQWPATLVQPVGSPLSLECTVEGTSNPNLYWYRQAAGRGLQLLFYSVGIGQISSEVPQNLSASRPQDRQFILSSKKLLLSDSGFYLCAWTAGVNTEAFFGQGTRLTVV.

DNA for the CDR3: TGTGCCAGCTCACCATTTCCCCGGTACAGGGGCTACAATGAGCAGTTCTTC. It specifies CASSPFPRYRGYNEQFF. The chain joins TRBV18 to TRBJ2-1, with TRBD1 identical over 7 bases. The CDR3 consists of 17 residues. After removal of 2 bases from V and 3 bases from J, the junction contained 10 bases not matched to a gene. Germline values: CDR1 KGHSH, CDR2 LQKENI.

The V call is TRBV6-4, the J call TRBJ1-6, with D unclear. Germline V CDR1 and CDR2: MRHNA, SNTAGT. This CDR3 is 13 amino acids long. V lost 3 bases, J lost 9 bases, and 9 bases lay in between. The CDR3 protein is CASSESEGSPLHF. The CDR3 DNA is TGTGCCAGCAGTGAAAGCGAGGGTTCACCCCTCCACTTT.

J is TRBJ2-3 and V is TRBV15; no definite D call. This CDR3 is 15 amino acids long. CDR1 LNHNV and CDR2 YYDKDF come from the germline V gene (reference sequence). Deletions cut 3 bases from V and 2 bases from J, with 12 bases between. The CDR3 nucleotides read TGTGCCACCAGCAGCGGGTTAGGAATCACAGATACGCAGTATTTT. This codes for CATSSGLGITDTQYF.

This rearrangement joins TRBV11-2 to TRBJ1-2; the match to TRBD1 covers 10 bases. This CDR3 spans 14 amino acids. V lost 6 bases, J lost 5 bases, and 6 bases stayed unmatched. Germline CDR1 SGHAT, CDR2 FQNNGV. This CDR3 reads CASRPTGGRYGYTF. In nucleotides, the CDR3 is TGTGCCAGCAGACCGACAGGGGGCCGGTATGGCTACACCTTC.

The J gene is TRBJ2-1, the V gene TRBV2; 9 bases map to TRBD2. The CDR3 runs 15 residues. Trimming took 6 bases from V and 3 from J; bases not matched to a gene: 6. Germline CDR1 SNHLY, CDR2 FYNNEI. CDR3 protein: CASSTSGSFYNEQFF. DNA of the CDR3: TGTGCCAGCAGCACTAGCGGGTCATTCTACAATGAGCAGTTCTTC.

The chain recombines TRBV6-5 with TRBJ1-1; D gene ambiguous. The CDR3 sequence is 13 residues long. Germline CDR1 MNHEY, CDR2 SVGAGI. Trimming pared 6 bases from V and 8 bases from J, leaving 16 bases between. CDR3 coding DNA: TGTGCCAGCAGACTCGCCCGGGTAAGAGAAGCTTTCTTT. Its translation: CASRLARVREAFF.

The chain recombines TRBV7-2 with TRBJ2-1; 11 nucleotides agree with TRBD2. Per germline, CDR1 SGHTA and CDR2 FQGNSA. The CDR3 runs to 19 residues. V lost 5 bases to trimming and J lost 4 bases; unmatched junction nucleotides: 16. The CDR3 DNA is TGTGCCAGCAGCGCCCCCGGGCGACTAGCGGGACCTGTTTACAATGAGCAGTTCTTC. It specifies CASSAPGRLAGPVYNEQFF. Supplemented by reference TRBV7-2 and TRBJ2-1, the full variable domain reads GAGVSQSPSNKVTEKGKDVELRCDPISGHTALYWYRQSLGQGLEFLIYFQGNSAPDKSGLPSDRFSAERTGGSVSTLTIQRTQQEDSAVYLCASSAPGRLAGPVYNEQFFGPGTRLTVL.

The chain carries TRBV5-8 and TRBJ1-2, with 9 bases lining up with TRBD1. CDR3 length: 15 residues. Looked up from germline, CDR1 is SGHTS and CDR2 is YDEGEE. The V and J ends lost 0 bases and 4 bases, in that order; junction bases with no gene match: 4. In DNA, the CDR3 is TGTGCCAGCAGCTTGGTAGACAGGGGGTTCTATGGCTACACCTTC. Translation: CASSLVDRGFYGYTF.

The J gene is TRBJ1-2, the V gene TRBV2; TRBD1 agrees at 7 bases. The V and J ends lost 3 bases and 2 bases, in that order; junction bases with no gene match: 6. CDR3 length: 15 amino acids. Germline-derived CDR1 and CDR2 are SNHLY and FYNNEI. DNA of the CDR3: TGTGCCAGCAGTGAGGGGGACAGTGGAAACTATGGCTACACCTTC. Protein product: CASSEGDSGNYGYTF.

CDR3 protein: CASSEGASYEQYF. CDR3 DNA: TGTGCCAGCAGCGAGGGGGCATCCTACGAGCAGTACTTC. The chain combines TRBV3-1 (or the pseudogene TRBV3-2) with TRBJ2-7, with 7 positions matching TRBD1. Per the germline V gene, CDR1 is LGHDT and CDR2 is YNNKEL (reference sequence). With V trimmed by 5 bases and J by 1 base, 2 bases remained unmatched. The CDR3 runs 13 residues.

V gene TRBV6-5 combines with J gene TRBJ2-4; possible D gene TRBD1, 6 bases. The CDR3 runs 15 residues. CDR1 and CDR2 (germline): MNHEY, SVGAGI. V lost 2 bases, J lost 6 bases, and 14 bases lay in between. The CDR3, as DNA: TGTGCCAGCAGTTACGATTCGATACAGGGAAACATTCAGTACTTC. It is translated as CASSYDSIQGNIQYF.

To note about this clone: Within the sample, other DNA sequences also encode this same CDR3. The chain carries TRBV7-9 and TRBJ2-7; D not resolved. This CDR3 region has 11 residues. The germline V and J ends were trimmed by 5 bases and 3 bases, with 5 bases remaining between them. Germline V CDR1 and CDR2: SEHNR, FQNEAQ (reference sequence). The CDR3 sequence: CASSPLYEQYF. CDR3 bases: TGTGCCAGCAGCCCACTCTACGAGCAGTACTTC. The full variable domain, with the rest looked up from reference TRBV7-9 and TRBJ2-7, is DTGVSQNPRHKITKRGQNVTFRCDPISEHNRLYWYRQTLGQGPEFLTYFQNEAQLEKSRLLSDRFSAERPKGSFSTLEIQRTEQGDSAMYLCASSPLYEQYFGPGTRLTVT.

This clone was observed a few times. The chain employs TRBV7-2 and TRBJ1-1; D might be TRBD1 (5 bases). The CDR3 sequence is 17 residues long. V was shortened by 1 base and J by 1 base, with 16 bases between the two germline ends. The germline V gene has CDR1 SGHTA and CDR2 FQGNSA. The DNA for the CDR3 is TGTGCCAGCAGCTTAGTTGGGGGGTTCACCCAGAACACTGAAGCTTTCTTT. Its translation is CASSLVGGFTQNTEAFF. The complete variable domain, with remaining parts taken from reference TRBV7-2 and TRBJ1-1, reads GAGVSQSPSNKVTEKGKDVELRCDPISGHTALYWYRQSLGQGLEFLIYFQGNSAPDKSGLPSDRFSAERTGGSVSTLTIQRTQQEDSAVYLCASSLVGGFTQNTEAFFGQGTRLTVV.

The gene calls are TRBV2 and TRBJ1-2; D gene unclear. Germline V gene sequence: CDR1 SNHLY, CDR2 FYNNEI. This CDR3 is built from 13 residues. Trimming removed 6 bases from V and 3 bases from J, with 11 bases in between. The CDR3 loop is CASRAGRDYGYTF. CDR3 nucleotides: TGTGCCAGCAGAGCGGGCCGCGACTATGGCTACACCTTC.

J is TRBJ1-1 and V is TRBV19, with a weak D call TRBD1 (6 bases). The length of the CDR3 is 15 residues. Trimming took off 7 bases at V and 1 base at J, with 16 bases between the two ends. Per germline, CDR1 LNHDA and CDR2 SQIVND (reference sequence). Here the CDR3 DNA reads TGTGCCAGTATTGGACAGAACCGAGGGAACACTGAAGCTTTCTTT. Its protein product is CASIGQNRGNTEAFF.

The CDR3 region has the DNA TGTGCCAGCAGCAAAGCGCGGGTAGGACTAGCGGGGGTATACAATGAGCAGTTCTTC. Amino acids: CASSKARVGLAGVYNEQFF. The chain links TRBV21-1 to TRBJ2-1; the table assigns TRBD2, which was not confirmed against the DNA. TRBV21-1 is a pseudogene segment. The CDR3 is 19 amino acids.

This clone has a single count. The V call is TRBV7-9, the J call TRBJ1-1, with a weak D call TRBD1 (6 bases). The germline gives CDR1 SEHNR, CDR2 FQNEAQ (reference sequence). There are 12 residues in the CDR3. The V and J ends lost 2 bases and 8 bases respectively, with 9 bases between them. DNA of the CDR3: TGTGCCAGCAGCTTACCCGACAGGGAAGCTTTCTTT. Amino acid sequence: CASSLPDREAFF.

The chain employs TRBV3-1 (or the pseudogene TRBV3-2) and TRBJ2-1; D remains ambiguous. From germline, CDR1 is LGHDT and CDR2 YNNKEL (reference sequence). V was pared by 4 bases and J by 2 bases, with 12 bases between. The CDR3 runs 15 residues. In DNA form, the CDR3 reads TGTGCCAGCAGCCCGGAGCTAACCACCTACAATGAGCAGTTCTTC. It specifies CASSPELTTYNEQFF.

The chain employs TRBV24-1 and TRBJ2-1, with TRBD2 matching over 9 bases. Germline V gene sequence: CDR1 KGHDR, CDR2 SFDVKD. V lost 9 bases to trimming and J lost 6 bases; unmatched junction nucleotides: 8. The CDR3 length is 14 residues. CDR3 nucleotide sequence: TGTGCCACCGGCGGGAGGGCCGGGGGCAATGAGCAGTTCTTC. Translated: CATGGRAGGNEQFF.

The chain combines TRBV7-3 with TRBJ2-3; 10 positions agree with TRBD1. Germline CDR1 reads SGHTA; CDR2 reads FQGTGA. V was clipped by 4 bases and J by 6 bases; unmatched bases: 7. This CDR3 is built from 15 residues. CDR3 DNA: TGTGCCAGCAGCTCAGGGGGGACAGGGGCTGATACGCAGTATTTT. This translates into CASSSGGTGADTQYF.

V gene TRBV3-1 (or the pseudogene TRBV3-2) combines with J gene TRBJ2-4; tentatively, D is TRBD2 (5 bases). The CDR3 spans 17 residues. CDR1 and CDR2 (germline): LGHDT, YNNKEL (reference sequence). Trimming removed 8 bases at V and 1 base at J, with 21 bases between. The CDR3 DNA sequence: TGTGCCAGCGGGATTCCGGGAACCCTTAAGGCCAAAAACATTCAGTACTTC. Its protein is CASGIPGTLKAKNIQYF.

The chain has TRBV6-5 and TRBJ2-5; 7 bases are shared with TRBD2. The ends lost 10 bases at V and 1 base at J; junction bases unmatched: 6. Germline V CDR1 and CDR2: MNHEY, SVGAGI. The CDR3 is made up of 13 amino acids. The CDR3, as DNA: TGTGCCAAGGGCGGGAGCCCCCAAGAGACCCAGTACTTC. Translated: CAKGGSPQETQYF.

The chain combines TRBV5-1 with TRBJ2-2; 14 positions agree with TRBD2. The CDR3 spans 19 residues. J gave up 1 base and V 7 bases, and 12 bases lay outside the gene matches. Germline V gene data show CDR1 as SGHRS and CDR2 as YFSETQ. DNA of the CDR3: TGCGCCAGCCAGAATGCCCCGGGACTAGCGGGGGAGAACACCGGGGAGCTGTTTTTT. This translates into CASQNAPGLAGENTGELFF.

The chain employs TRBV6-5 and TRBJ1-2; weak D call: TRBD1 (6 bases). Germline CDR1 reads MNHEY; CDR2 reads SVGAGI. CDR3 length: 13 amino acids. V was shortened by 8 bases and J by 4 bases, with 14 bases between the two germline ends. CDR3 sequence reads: CASRDTHTYGYTF. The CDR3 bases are TGTGCCAGCCGGGACACCCACACCTATGGCTACACCTTC.

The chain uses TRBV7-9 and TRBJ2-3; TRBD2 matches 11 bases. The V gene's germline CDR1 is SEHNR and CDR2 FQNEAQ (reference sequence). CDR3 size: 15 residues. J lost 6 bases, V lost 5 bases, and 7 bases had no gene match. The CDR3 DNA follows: TGTGCCAGCAGCCCACTAGCGGGAGCATCCGATACGCAGTATTTT. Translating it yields CASSPLAGASDTQYF.